This TCR beta chain was recorded in a study of shared clonotypes between healthy human individuals. Findings and limits, study-wide: Estimated clonotype richness was generally higher in naive than memory subsets. Around 4.7% was the fraction of naive CD4 clonotypes found shared across several donors.

About this clone: Its antigen is not known.

The CDR3 loop spans 18 amino acids. The CD4+ fraction was divided into a CD45RA+ naive subset and a CD45RA-negative memory subset. The data were produced by immunoSEQ multiplex PCR, yet TCRdb's version contains in-frame clones alone and is incomplete. The sample holds approximately 350,000 clones, about 74% seen once. This chain links TRBV12-2 with TRBJ2-7; the table's D call TRBD1 went unverified against the DNA. TRBV12-2 is designated a pseudogene. The TCR sequence derives from a young man in good health. Specimen: memory CD4+ T cells sorted from blood. Subset of the sample: CD45RA-negative fraction. This CDR3 reads CASRSALHPGVLSYEQYF. Here the CDR3 DNA reads TGTGCAAGTCGCTCTGCCCTCCACCCAGGGGTGCTATCCTACGAGCAGTACTTC.